Listed below are T cell receptor beta chains from one sample, sequenced in a study of blood T cell repertoires in COVID-19. TCRdb keeps only in-frame clones here, not all; method: immunoSEQ multiplex PCR. Here the sample spans some 460,000 clones, 80% to 90% being singletons. The sample was peripheral blood. Every receptor here comes from a woman aged 30 to 39 with acute or convalescent COVID-19. CDR3s include the opening cysteine and the closing phenylalanine or tryptophan. The D gene is left open where the match is weak. Rows may omit the clone size; those that give it use once, few, many or a size class.

clone_size,d_call,cdr3_length,v_call,j_call,cdr3_aa,cdr3_nt
NA,NA,15,TRBV7-2,TRBJ1-1,CASSPPVGVWAEAFF,TGTGCCAGCAGCCCACCCGTAGGGGTTTGGGCTGAAGCTTTCTTT
NA,NA,13,TRBV10-3,TRBJ1-6,CAIRGEGNSPLHF,TGTGCCATCAGGGGGGAGGGGAATTCACCCCTCCACTTT
NA,TRBD1,14,TRBV7-9,TRBJ1-1,CASSSDRRNTEAFF,TGTGCCAGCAGCTCGGACAGGCGGAACACTGAAGCTTTCTTT
NA,NA,13,TRBV7-9,TRBJ2-5,CASSFRGAETQYF,TGTGCCAGCAGCTTCAGGGGGGCCGAGACCCAGTACTTC
NA,NA,14,TRBV7-9,TRBJ1-1,CASSLLQGNTEAFF,TGTGCCAGCAGCCTGTTACAGGGGAACACTGAAGCTTTCTTT
NA,TRBD1,13,TRBV2,TRBJ2-1,CASSEAGQGLRFF,TGTGCCAGCAGCGAAGCGGGACAGGGTTTGCGATTCTTC
once,NA,11,TRBV20-1,TRBJ1-2,CSARSDYGYTF,TGCAGTGCTAGATCCGACTATGGCTACACCTTC
NA,NA,16,TRBV28,TRBJ2-1,CASSLEGKGLYNEQFF,TGTGCCAGCAGCTTAGAAGGGAAGGGGCTCTACAATGAGCAGTTCTTC
NA,TRBD2,12,TRBV2,TRBJ2-7,CASRTSANEQYF,TGTGCCAGCAGGACTAGCGCTAACGAGCAGTACTTC
few,NA,14,TRBV9,TRBJ1-2,CASSGDNFGYGYTF,TGTGCCAGCAGCGGGGACAATTTTGGCTATGGCTACACCTTC
NA,TRBD2,17,TRBV7-8,TRBJ2-1,CASSSQLAGGFYNEQFF,TGTGCCAGCAGCTCGCAACTAGCGGGGGGATTCTACAATGAGCAGTTCTTC
NA,TRBD1,13,TRBV10-3,TRBJ2-5,CAIRGTGGETQYF,TGTGCCATCAGGGGGACAGGGGGGGAGACCCAGTACTTC
NA,NA,11,TRBV6-6,TRBJ1-1,CASREDTEAFF,TGTGCCAGCAGAGAGGACACTGAAGCTTTCTTT
once,TRBD1,15,TRBV7-6,TRBJ1-1,CASSRGQGASPEAFF,TGTGCCAGCAGCAGGGGACAGGGGGCGTCCCCTGAAGCTTTCTTT
NA,NA,16,TRBV4-1,TRBJ2-2,CASSQYSGTLYGELFF,TGCGCCAGCAGCCAATATTCAGGGACTTTATACGGGGAGCTGTTTTTT
NA,NA,14,TRBV9,TRBJ2-1,CASAGAGAHNEQFF,TGTGCCAGCGCTGGGGCGGGGGCCCACAATGAGCAGTTCTTC
NA,NA,15,TRBV7-3,TRBJ2-1,CASSLLRGSYNEQFF,TGTGCCAGCAGCTTACTCCGGGGGTCCTACAATGAGCAGTTCTTC
NA,TRBD1,15,TRBV6-1,TRBJ1-6,CASSRDRGLPLTLHF,TGTGCCAGCAGCAGGGACAGGGGGCTCCCTTTGACCCTCCACTTT
once,NA,14,TRBV6-6,TRBJ2-3,CASSRVTSTDTQYF,TGTGCCAGCAGCCGGGTCACTAGCACAGATACGCAGTATTTT
NA,TRBD2,17,TRBV10-2,TRBJ2-3,CASSVGGGFPSTDTQYF,TGCGCCAGCAGTGTTGGCGGGGGGTTTCCTAGCACAGATACGCAGTATTTT
NA,NA,13,TRBV5-1,TRBJ2-3,CASSPWTADTQYF,TGCGCCAGCAGCCCATGGACAGCAGATACGCAGTATTTT
NA,TRBD1,15,TRBV27,TRBJ2-5,CASSLSAGGLETQYF,TGTGCCAGCAGTTTATCGGCAGGGGGCTTAGAGACCCAGTACTTC